A selection of T cell receptor beta chains follows, all from one sample in a study of blood T cells in healthy people across ages. A single record per CDR3 protein comes from TCRdb applying MiXCR to the 5' RACE reads. Of hundreds of thousands of distinct CDR3 sequences detected, approximately 53% appear once; the ten largest clones hold about 38%. Sequenced: blood. These receptors all come from a man older than 75 in good health. The CDR3 runs from the conserved cysteine through the conserved F or W. A D gene is named only where the DNA matches it firmly. Expanded clones get a size class; other rows say once, few or many, or leave the size out.

d_gene	v_gene	j_gene	len	abundance	CDR3aa	CDR3nt
TRBD1	TRBV4-2	TRBJ1-2	16	few	CASSQDPGRGQLGYTF	TGTGCCAGCAGCCAAGATCCGGGCAGGGGGCAGTTAGGCTACACCTTC
-	TRBV20-1	TRBJ2-4	13	few	CSASPVSKNIQYF	TGCAGTGCTAGCCCAGTATCCAAAAACATTCAGTACTTC
-	TRBV2	TRBJ1-5	14	-	CASSRGAANQPQHF	TGTGCCAGCAGTCGGGGGGCCGCGAATCAGCCCCAGCATTTT
TRBD1	TRBV9	TRBJ1-2	14	-	CASSVDRDRAGYTF	TGTGCCAGCAGCGTGGACCGGGACAGGGCTGGCTACACCTTC
-	TRBV12-3/TRBV12-4	TRBJ2-7	14	-	CASSWGTGTYEQYF	TGTGCCAGCAGTTGGGGGACGGGGACCTACGAGCAGTACTTC
-	TRBV20-1	TRBJ2-1	13	few	CSASYGRSGEQFF	TGCAGTGCTAGTTACGGGAGATCGGGGGAGCAGTTCTTC
TRBD2	TRBV19	TRBJ2-2	16	-	CASSTPGGTYTGELFF	TGTGCCAGTAGTACCCCGGGGGGGACATACACCGGGGAGCTGTTTTTT
-	TRBV6-1	TRBJ2-3	15	-	CASSVQDGGTDTQYF	TGTGCCAGCAGCGTTCAGGACGGGGGCACAGATACGCAGTATTTT
-	TRBV7-8	TRBJ1-2	14	once	CASSLGISGAGYTF	TGTGCCAGCAGCTTAGGGATTAGCGGGGCAGGCTACACCTTC
TRBD1	TRBV29-1	TRBJ2-5	15	-	CSVELGRGPQETQYF	TGCAGCGTTGAATTGGGTAGGGGGCCTCAAGAGACCCAGTACTTC
-	TRBV11-2	TRBJ2-3	15	-	CASRPPGLKHRDAYF	TGTGCCAGCAGGCCTCCGGGATTAAAACACAGAGACGCGTATTTT
-	TRBV7-9	TRBJ1-2	13	-	CASSTQGFRGYTF	TGTGCCAGCAGCACACAGGGATTCCGTGGCTACACCTTC
-	TRBV12-3/TRBV12-4	TRBJ1-5	12	-	CASSLDIQPQHF	TGTGCCAGCAGCCTGGACATCCAGCCCCAGCATTTT
TRBD2	TRBV7-6	TRBJ2-3	15	few	CASSPMGTSGGYAYF	TGTGCCAGCAGCCCGATGGGGACTAGCGGAGGATACGCGTATTTT
TRBD1	TRBV2	TRBJ2-5	14	few	CASSPPDRVGGQYF	TGTGCCAGCAGTCCCCCGGACAGGGTCGGAGGGCAGTACTTC
-	TRBV24-1	TRBJ1-2	14	-	CATSDLEGRYGYTF	TGTGCCACCAGTGACTTGGAGGGGCGCTATGGCTACACCTTC
TRBD1	TRBV20-1	TRBJ1-5	14	few	CSARAGTGFQPQHF	TGCAGTGCTAGAGCCGGGACAGGGTTTCAGCCCCAGCATTTT
TRBD2	TRBV5-6	TRBJ2-3	16	-	CASSAHTSGNRDTQYF	TGTGCCAGCAGCGCGCACACTAGCGGAAATAGGGATACGCAGTATTTT
-	TRBV11-3	TRBJ2-7	13	-	CASSLLGANEQYF	TGTGCCAGCAGCTTACTGGGGGCTAACGAGCAGTACTTC
-	TRBV20-1	TRBJ2-1	15	-	CSARASAVGYNEQFF	TGCAGTGCTAGAGCATCCGCCGTTGGCTACAATGAGCAGTTCTTC
-	TRBV2	TRBJ2-3	14	few	CASSERDRHRDAYF	TGTGCCAGCAGTGAAAGGGACCGGCACAGAGACGCGTATTTT
TRBD2	TRBV27	TRBJ2-1	13	once	CASSGGRTNEQFF	TGTGCCAGCAGTGGCGGGAGGACGAATGAGCAGTTCTTC
-	TRBV12-5	TRBJ2-5	15	-	CASGLGGGSQETQYF	TGTGCTAGTGGATTGGGGGGCGGGAGTCAGGAGACCCAGTACTTC
TRBD2	TRBV5-1	TRBJ2-1	17	-	CASSHRTSGSYYNEQFF	TGCGCCAGCAGCCATCGGACTAGCGGGAGTTACTACAATGAGCAGTTCTTC
TRBD2	TRBV27	TRBJ2-3	16	-	CASSSRLAGVPDTQYF	TGTGCCAGCAGTTCCCGACTAGCGGGAGTTCCAGATACGCAGTATTTT
TRBD2	TRBV9	TRBJ2-5	14	-	CASSVSGGKETQYF	TGTGCCAGCAGCGTGTCGGGAGGGAAAGAGACCCAGTACTTC
TRBD2	TRBV24-1	TRBJ2-5	16	-	CATSDAPGLAKETQYF	TGTGCCACCAGTGACGCGCCGGGACTAGCTAAAGAGACCCAGTACTTC
-	TRBV28	TRBJ2-3	12	-	CASSLTWDTQYF	TGTGCCAGCAGCCTCACCTGGGATACGCAGTATTTT
TRBD1	TRBV27	TRBJ1-2	16	few	CASSALRGQGARGYTF	TGTGCCAGCAGTGCCTTAAGAGGACAGGGGGCGCGGGGCTACACCTTC
-	TRBV28	TRBJ2-7	15	few	CAVGGRGGTYYEQYF	TGTGCCGTAGGGGGGCGGGGCGGTACATACTACGAGCAGTACTTC
-	TRBV7-2	TRBJ2-3	14	-	CASSLVAITDTQYF	TGTGCCAGCAGCTTAGTTGCGATAACAGATACGCAGTATTTT